The rows below give T cell receptor beta chains drawn from one sample of a study of T cell responses to AZD1222 COVID-19 vaccine. The protocol was immunoSEQ multiplex PCR, while the TCRdb copy is restricted to in-frame clones and leaves out a portion. The table shows 85,000 to 100,000 clones, with roughly nine tenths occurring only once. The source material was peripheral blood, sampled on day 0 of AZD1222 vaccination. Receptor source: an adult in good health. Both conserved end residues are part of each CDR3. A D gene is named only where the DNA matches it firmly. The size entry is marked missing in some rows and otherwise reads once, few, many or a size class.

abundance	d_gene	j_gene	v_gene	CDR3aa	CDR3nt
NA	NA	TRBJ1-2	TRBV19	CASRGGVRGDGYTF	TGTGCCAGTAGGGGTGGAGTAAGAGGTGACGGCTACACCTTC
NA	TRBD2	TRBJ2-3	TRBV4-1	CASSQLSGRAEGGDTQYF	TGCGCCAGCAGCCAACTTAGCGGGAGGGCCGAGGGGGGAGATACGCAGTATTTT
NA	TRBD2	TRBJ2-1	TRBV7-9	CASSLGLAGGRDEQFF	TGTGCCAGCAGCTTGGGACTAGCGGGGGGCAGGGATGAGCAGTTCTTC
NA	NA	TRBJ1-4	TRBV9	CASSVEGQGEKLFF	TGTGCCAGCAGCGTAGAGGGACAAGGCGAAAAACTGTTTTTT
NA	NA	TRBJ1-1	TRBV25-1	CASREQGGGTEAFF	TGTGCCAGCAGGGAGCAGGGCGGGGGAACTGAAGCTTTCTTT
NA	NA	TRBJ1-1	TRBV5-1	CASSSREYEAFF	TGCGCCAGCAGCTCCCGGGAGTATGAAGCTTTCTTT
NA	NA	TRBJ1-4	TRBV19	CASSIDGANEKLFF	TGTGCCAGTAGTATAGATGGAGCTAATGAAAAACTGTTTTTT
NA	NA	TRBJ2-1	TRBV5-5	CASSHPGPSYNEQFF	TGTGCCAGCAGCCACCCTGGACCCTCCTACAATGAGCAGTTCTTC
NA	NA	TRBJ2-1	TRBV24-1	CATSDLKTGPKRFF	TGTGCCACCAGTGATTTAAAGACGGGTCCAAAGCGGTTCTTC
NA	NA	TRBJ1-1	TRBV5-5	CASSLMSRDDTEAFF	TGTGCCAGCAGCTTGATGTCCCGGGATGACACTGAAGCTTTCTTT
NA	TRBD2	TRBJ2-1	TRBV28	CASKDGKSGTSGRASYNEQFF	TGTGCCAGCAAGGACGGGAAATCCGGGACTAGCGGGAGGGCCTCCTACAATGAGCAGTTCTTC
once	NA	TRBJ2-7	TRBV4-1	CASSHPSGAIPYYEQYF	TGCGCCAGCAGCCACCCCTCCGGGGCGATCCCCTACTACGAGCAGTACTTC
few	TRBD1	TRBJ1-2	TRBV2	CASRGQGSNGYTF	TGTGCCAGCCGTGGACAGGGGTCAAATGGCTACACCTTC
few	NA	TRBJ2-1	TRBV28	CASSFGETGQFF	TGTGCCAGCAGTTTTGGCGAGACTGGGCAGTTCTTC
NA	TRBD1	TRBJ1-1	TRBV19	CASSIRRGDSKRAFF	TGTGCCAGTAGTATAAGGCGAGGGGACAGCAAAAGGGCTTTCTTT
NA	NA	TRBJ2-1	TRBV24-1	CATSEVDEQFF	TGTGCCACCAGTGAGGTGGATGAGCAGTTCTTC
NA	NA	TRBJ1-2	TRBV7-2	CASSTEIGFYGYTF	TGTGCCAGCAGCACGGAGATAGGCTTCTATGGCTACACCTTC
NA	NA	TRBJ2-1	TRBV6-5	CASSYGGGRNNEQFF	TGTGCCAGCAGTTACGGTGGCGGGCGAAACAATGAGCAGTTCTTC
NA	TRBD1	TRBJ1-5	TRBV18	CASSLGQGQPQHF	TGTGCCAGCTCGCTGGGACAGGGTCAGCCCCAGCATTTT
NA	NA	TRBJ1-6	TRBV10-3	CANRPPLGSPLHF	TGTGCCAACCGTCCCCCTCTGGGGTCACCCCTCCACTTT
NA	NA	TRBJ2-5	TRBV25-1	CASSYRDWQETQYF	TGTGCCAGCAGCTACAGGGATTGGCAAGAGACCCAGTACTTC
once	TRBD2	TRBJ2-3	TRBV30	CASDSGMDTQYF	TGTGCCTCGGATAGCGGGATGGATACGCAGTATTTT
NA	NA	TRBJ2-7	TRBV19	CASSIDYGGTPYEQYF	TGTGCCAGTAGTATAGATTACGGAGGGACACCATACGAGCAGTACTTC
few	NA	TRBJ2-1	TRBV20-1	CSAGPGDEQFF	TGCAGTGCCGGTCCAGGCGATGAGCAGTTCTTC
NA	TRBD1	TRBJ1-2	TRBV28	CASTGTVSWGYTF	TGTGCCAGCACCGGGACAGTCTCCTGGGGCTACACCTTC
NA	TRBD1	TRBJ1-2	TRBV25-1	CASGNGQGRNGYTF	TGTGCCAGCGGGAACGGACAGGGGAGGAATGGCTACACCTTC
NA	TRBD1	TRBJ2-2	TRBV5-1	CASSAEQGTGELFF	TGCGCCAGCAGCGCCGAACAGGGGACCGGGGAGCTGTTTTTT
once	NA	TRBJ1-1	TRBV12-3/TRBV12-4	CASTDRPLGAFF	TGTGCCAGCACCGACAGGCCCCTTGGGGCTTTCTTT
NA	TRBD1	TRBJ1-2	TRBV2	CASTRDRAFDGYTF	TGTGCCAGCACCAGGGACAGGGCGTTTGATGGCTACACCTTC
NA	NA	TRBJ1-1	TRBV10-3	CASKGGPTEAFF	TGTGCCAGTAAGGGGGGGCCCACTGAAGCTTTCTTT
NA	NA	TRBJ1-1	TRBV30	CAWTRVLNTEAFF	TGTGCCTGGACGCGGGTATTGAACACTGAAGCTTTCTTT
NA	NA	TRBJ1-1	TRBV4-1	CASSQVQGRVTEAFF	TGCGCCAGCAGCCAAGTACAAGGGAGAGTCACTGAAGCTTTCTTT
NA	TRBD2	TRBJ2-1	TRBV5-1	CASSLHTSGHYNEQFF	TGCGCCAGCAGCCTACATACTAGCGGGCACTACAATGAGCAGTTCTTC
NA	NA	TRBJ1-5	TRBV3-1/TRBV3-2	CASSQDPTSQPQHF	TGTGCCAGCAGCCAAGATCCCACAAGTCAGCCCCAGCATTTT
NA	NA	TRBJ2-7	TRBV11-2	CASSLATAAYEQYF	TGTGCCAGCAGCTTAGCAACGGCAGCCTACGAGCAGTACTTC
once	TRBD2	TRBJ2-7	TRBV5-4	CASSLGASGGPEQYF	TGTGCCAGCAGCTTGGGAGCTAGCGGGGGCCCCGAGCAGTACTTC
NA	NA	TRBJ1-1	TRBV10-3	CAISAGLMNTEAFF	TGTGCCATCAGTGCTGGCCTTATGAACACTGAAGCTTTCTTT
NA	TRBD2	TRBJ2-5	TRBV4-2	CASSQGLAEETQYF	TGTGCCAGCAGCCAAGGACTAGCGGAAGAGACCCAGTACTTC
NA	NA	TRBJ2-2	TRBV7-3	CASSLKGGTNTGELFF	TGTGCCAGCAGCTTAAAGGGCGGGACGAACACCGGGGAGCTGTTTTTT
NA	NA	TRBJ1-3	TRBV7-8	CASSLVRSHFSGNTIYF	TGTGCCAGCAGCTTAGTTCGCAGCCACTTCTCTGGAAACACCATATATTTT
NA	NA	TRBJ1-5	TRBV7-9	CASSLGQGGRSNQPQHF	TGTGCCAGCAGCTTGGGCCAGGGCGGGCGAAGCAATCAGCCCCAGCATTTT
NA	TRBD1	TRBJ2-7	TRBV19	CASSITQGDNYEQYF	TGTGCCAGTAGTATTACACAGGGGGATAACTACGAGCAGTACTTC
NA	TRBD1	TRBJ2-3	TRBV3-1/TRBV3-2	CASSQETGGTSTDTQYF	TGTGCCAGCAGCCAAGAGACAGGGGGCACCAGCACAGATACGCAGTATTTT
NA	NA	TRBJ1-2	TRBV18	CASSALGVQPHAGYGYTF	TGTGCCAGCTCTGCCTTAGGAGTACAACCTCACGCCGGCTATGGCTACACCTTC
NA	TRBD2	TRBJ2-1	TRBV6-5	CASSSLSGGAYNEQFF	TGTGCCAGCAGTTCACTTAGCGGGGGGGCCTACAATGAGCAGTTCTTC
NA	NA	TRBJ2-5	TRBV6-1	CASSERQLGETQYF	TGTGCCAGCAGTGAAAGACAGTTAGGGGAGACCCAGTACTTC
NA	NA	TRBJ1-5	TRBV25-1	CASSEYGQPQHF	TGTGCCAGCAGTGAATACGGACAGCCCCAGCATTTT
NA	NA	TRBJ1-1	TRBV14	CASSQDERTEAFF	TGTGCCAGCAGCCAAGATGAGAGGACTGAAGCTTTCTTT
NA	NA	TRBJ1-5	TRBV27	CASSLQGNQPQHF	TGTGCCAGCAGTTTACAGGGGAATCAGCCCCAGCATTTT
NA	NA	TRBJ1-1	TRBV24-1	CATRFRGEVYMNTEAFF	TGTGCCACCCGGTTTAGGGGCGAAGTTTACATGAACACTGAAGCTTTCTTT